This passage covers 23 T cell receptor beta chains from one sample sequenced in a study of T cells in Graves' hyperthyroidism and ophthalmopathy. Amplification of TCR beta CDR3 regions used RNA as the template. Primed by the HTBI set, a first-round RT-PCR was run on the TCR CDR3. MiXCR, run by TCRdb on the multiplex PCR reads, gives a single entry per CDR3 protein. The profile shows approximately 400,000 distinct CDR3 sequences, roughly 15% of them singletons. What was sequenced was blood. The receptors were gathered from a woman in her 30s with Graves' ophthalmopathy.

The table lists this clonotype with many counts. V and J are TRBV15 and TRBJ1-1; no clear D gene. Germline CDR1 and CDR2: LNHNV and YYDKDF (reference sequence). This CDR3 contains 12 residues. Trimming shortened V by 3 bases and J by 7 bases, and 9 bases separated the two germline ends. CDR3 sequence reads: CATSSRAGEAFF. In DNA, the CDR3 is TGTGCCACCAGCAGTCGAGCGGGTGAAGCTTTCTTT.

Here the CDR3 reads CASSVGTNNSPLHF. The CDR3 DNA follows: TGTGCCAGCAGCGTCGGGACCAATAATTCACCCCTCCACTTT. V and J are TRBV9 and TRBJ1-6; possible D gene TRBD1, 5 bases. Looked up from germline, CDR1 is SGDLS and CDR2 is YYNGEE. This CDR3 spans 14 amino acids. The ends were cut back, 2 bases at V and 5 bases at J, with 8 bases in the middle.

There are many counts of this clonotype. V usage is TRBV27 and J usage is TRBJ2-2; possible D gene TRBD1, 5 bases. This CDR3 contains 14 residues. V lost 4 bases, J lost 6 bases, and 12 bases lay in between. Looked up from germline, CDR1 is MNHEY and CDR2 is SMNVEV (reference sequence). CDR3 amino acids: CASSSTQGSGELFF. The CDR3 nucleotides read TGTGCCAGCAGTTCCACTCAGGGATCCGGGGAGCTGTTTTTT.

This clonotype was counted a few times. This sequence joins TRBV9 and TRBJ1-6, with D tentatively TRBD1 (5 bases). Per the germline V gene, CDR1 is SGDLS and CDR2 is YYNGEE. CDR3 size: 15 residues. The V end lost 0 bases, the J end lost 9 bases, and 13 bases lay between the germline ends. CDR3 DNA sequence: TGTGCCAGCAGCGTAGCGGGGGATATATTTTCACCCCTCCACTTT. It yields the protein CASSVAGDIFSPLHF. The entire variable domain, with the rest obtained from reference TRBV9 and TRBJ1-6, is as follows: DSGVTQTPKHLITATGQRVTLRCSPRSGDLSVYWYQQSLDQGLQFLIQYYNGEERAKGNILERFSAQQFPDLHSELNLSSLELGDSALYFCASSVAGDIFSPLHFGNGTRLTVT.

This clonotype was counted ten times or more. The chain employs TRBV11-2 and TRBJ2-3; no reliable D call. This CDR3 has 12 residues. Looked up from germline, CDR1 is SGHAT and CDR2 is FQNNGV. The V end was cut by 1 base, the J end by 5 bases, with 4 bases between. CDR3 sequence: CASSLVVDTQYF. In DNA form, the CDR3 reads TGTGCCAGCAGCTTAGTGGTAGATACGCAGTATTTT.

This clonotype was counted ten times or more. The rearrangement joins TRBV12-3 or TRBV12-4 to TRBJ1-2; no clear D gene. The CDR3 sequence is 15 residues long. Trimming cost V 5 bases and J 0 bases, with 13 bases left between them. CDR3 nucleotide sequence: TGTGCCAGCAGTCCAGGACGGCCTGCTAACTATGGCTACACCTTC. It encodes CASSPGRPANYGYTF.

This clonotype was detected many times. This chain links TRBV20-1 with TRBJ2-5; D tentatively reads TRBD1 or TRBD2 (5 bases each). CDR1 and CDR2 (germline): DFQATT, SNEGSKA (reference sequence). Between the trimmed V and J ends, which lost 6 bases and 5 bases, there was a span of 16 bases. The CDR3 runs 13 residues. The CDR3 DNA sequence: TGCAGTGCCGGGCAGGGAATAGCGGAGACCCAGTACTTC. The encoded protein is CSAGQGIAETQYF.

This clonotype has just a few counts. This sequence joins TRBV20-1 and TRBJ2-7, with 7 bases fitting TRBD1. The germline V gene encodes CDR1 DFQATT and CDR2 SNEGSKA (reference sequence). This CDR3 contains 14 residues. After removal of 4 bases from V and 2 bases from J, the junction contained 8 bases not matched to a gene. CDR3 sequence: CSATRQGFTYEQYF. The CDR3 nucleotides are TGCAGTGCTACCCGACAGGGCTTCACCTACGAGCAGTACTTC.

This clonotype appeared many times. The V call is TRBV6-1, the J call TRBJ2-1; D perhaps matches TRBD1 (5 bases). This CDR3 region has 16 residues. V dropped 2 bases and J dropped 3 bases, with 14 bases sitting between them. CDR1 is MNHNS, CDR2 SASEGT, per germline. The CDR3 nucleotides are TGTGCCAGCAGTGAATTGATTAAGGGGATCTACAATGAGCAGTTCTTC. Residues: CASSELIKGIYNEQFF.

This clonotype was detected a few times. The V gene is TRBV6-9, the J gene TRBJ1-2; D remains ambiguous. Trimming took off 4 bases at V and 6 bases at J, with 15 bases between the two ends. The germline V gene has CDR1 MNHGY and CDR2 SVAAGI. The CDR3 runs 14 residues. The CDR3 reads CASSWGQKGDGYTF. The CDR3 nucleotides read TGTGCCAGCAGTTGGGGTCAAAAAGGCGATGGCTACACCTTC.

Points on this clonotype: A read error may be the cause here, since a much bigger clone is one base away. V gene TRBV10-3 combines with J gene TRBJ2-2; 7 bases match TRBD1. Germline CDR1 and CDR2: ENHRY and SYGVKD. The CDR3 has 15 residues. Trimming took 4 bases from V and 3 from J; bases not matched to a gene: 5. The CDR3 coding sequence is TGTGCCATCAGTGGGACAGGCCCCGACACCGGGGAGCTGTTTTTT. This gives the protein CAISGTGPDTGELFF.

This clonotype was found many times. V usage is TRBV5-4 and J usage is TRBJ1-6; 8 bases are shared with TRBD1. The ends lost 4 bases at V and 7 bases at J; junction bases unmatched: 10. Germline CDR1 reads SGHNT; CDR2 reads YYREEE (reference sequence). The CDR3 consists of 16 residues. For the CDR3, the DNA is TGTGCCAGCAGCCGAAAGGACAGGGCCGGGAATTCACCCCTCCACTTT. Its translation is CASSRKDRAGNSPLHF. Drawing the rest from reference TRBV5-4 and TRBJ1-6, the complete variable domain is ETGVTQSPTHLIKTRGQQVTLRCSSQSGHNTVSWYQQALGQGPQFIFQYYREEENGRGNFPPRFSGLQFPNYSSELNVNALELDDSALYLCASSRKDRAGNSPLHFGNGTRLTVT.

This clonotype appeared many times. The V gene is TRBV9, the J gene TRBJ1-2; D perhaps matches TRBD1 (5 bases). The CDR3 runs 15 residues. The V end was cut by 4 bases, the J end by 3 bases, with 16 bases between. The germline V gene encodes CDR1 SGDLS and CDR2 YYNGEE. CDR3 loop: CASSPQSSGHYGYTF. The CDR3, as DNA: TGTGCCAGCAGCCCTCAGTCCTCGGGACACTATGGCTACACCTTC.

The sample holds many counts of this clonotype. The chain links TRBV20-1 to TRBJ1-1; 8 bases line up with TRBD1. The germline V gene encodes CDR1 DFQATT and CDR2 SNEGSKA (reference sequence). The CDR3 length is 12 residues. V lost 5 bases and J lost 7; bases outside the gene matches: 6. The CDR3 loop is CSAHRQGREAFF. The CDR3 region has the DNA TGCAGTGCTCATAGACAGGGGCGTGAAGCTTTCTTT.

This clonotype was recorded at least ten times. CDR3 in DNA: TGTGCCAGCAGCTTAGGGGGACCGAAGTCGAACACTGAAGCTTTCTTT. Protein sequence: CASSLGGPKSNTEAFF. The rearrangement links TRBV7-2 to TRBJ1-1; a weak D match, TRBD1 (5 bases). Germline V gene sequence: CDR1 SGHTA, CDR2 FQGNSA. V gave up 1 base and J gave up 1 base, with 13 bases separating them. This CDR3 is built from 16 residues.

V gene TRBV14 combines with J gene TRBJ1-6, with D possibly TRBD1 on 6 matching bases. The CDR3 contains 16 residues. The germline gives CDR1 SGHDN, CDR2 FVKESK. Between the trimmed V and J ends, which lost 2 bases and 6 bases, there was a span of 14 bases. CDR3 in DNA: TGTGCCAGCAGCCAACTCGTAGGGGGAGCTAATTCACCCCTCCACTTT. It codes for CASSQLVGGANSPLHF. Complete variable domain (other parts from reference TRBV14 and TRBJ1-6): EAGVTQFPSHSVIEKGQTVTLRCDPISGHDNLYWYRRVMGKEIKFLLHFVKESKQDESGMPNNRFLAERTGGTYSTLKVQPAELEDSGVYFCASSQLVGGANSPLHFGNGTRLTVT.

At least ten counts were recorded for this clonotype. The chain carries TRBV11-1 and TRBJ2-7; D is unclear. The length of the CDR3 is 14 residues. V was pared by 2 bases and J by 0 bases, with 8 bases between. The germline V gene encodes CDR1 SGHAT and CDR2 FQDESV (reference sequence). The CDR3 nucleotides are TGTGCCAGCAGCTTACGGTATAGCTCCTACGAGCAGTACTTC. Translated: CASSLRYSSYEQYF.

This clonotype was detected many times. The rearrangement joins TRBV12-3 or TRBV12-4 to TRBJ1-6; unclear D gene. The CDR3 has 12 amino acids. Trimming shortened V by 6 bases and J by 0 bases, and 0 bases separated the two germline ends. CDR3 sequence reads: CASSSYNSPLHF. The CDR3 DNA reads TGTGCCAGCAGCTCCTATAATTCACCCCTCCACTTT.

This clonotype was detected ten times or more. The chain links TRBV2 to TRBJ1-4; 7 bases map to TRBD1. Germline loops: CDR1 SNHLY, CDR2 FYNNEI. CDR3 length equals 14 residues. V dropped 7 bases and J dropped 5; count of bases not matched to a gene: 7. The chain's CDR3 is CASTRDSRNEKLFF. The CDR3 nucleotides read TGTGCCAGCACCCGGGACAGCAGGAATGAAAAACTGTTTTTT.

This chain links TRBV27 with TRBJ2-5; D not resolved. Germline loops: CDR1 MNHEY, CDR2 SMNVEV (reference sequence). There are 16 residues in the CDR3. Between the trimmed V and J ends, which lost 7 bases and 0 bases, there was a span of 18 bases. This CDR3 reads CASISWLTAYQETQYF. In DNA form, the CDR3 reads TGTGCCAGCATATCCTGGCTAACGGCGTACCAAGAGACCCAGTACTTC.

The J gene is TRBJ2-6, the V gene TRBV18; D not certain. The germline V gene encodes CDR1 KGHSH and CDR2 LQKENI. Trimming cost V 4 bases and J 3 bases, with 10 bases left between them. This CDR3 is 15 amino acids long. CDR3 sequence (DNA): TGTGCCAGCTCACTTGGAACATTTGGGGCCAACGTCCTGACTTTC. It is translated as CASSLGTFGANVLTF. Based on the CDR3 plus reference TRBV18 and TRBJ2-6, the full variable domain is NAGVMQNPRHLVRRRGQEARLRCSPMKGHSHVYWYRQLPEEGLKFMVYLQKENIIDESGMPKERFSAEFPKEGPSILRIQQVVRGDSAAYFCASSLGTFGANVLTFGAGSRLTVL.

Of note for this clonotype: This may be a read error, as it is one base from a much larger clone. The chain has TRBV2 and TRBJ2-2, with 10 bases fitting TRBD1. The CDR3 runs 15 residues. Per germline, CDR1 SNHLY and CDR2 FYNNEI. CDR3 DNA sequence: TGTGCCAGCAGCCGCGGGACAGGGGAGGGCGGGAAGCTGTTTTTT. Amino acid sequence: CASSRGTGEGGKLFF.

This clonotype occurred many times. V and J are TRBV3-1 and TRBJ2-5; D is unresolved. V was shortened by 1 base and J by 0 bases, with 6 bases between the two germline ends. From germline, CDR1 is LGHDT and CDR2 YNNKEL (reference sequence). The CDR3 is 14 residues long. DNA of the CDR3: TGTGCCAGCAGCCAAGGGAACGACCAAGAGACCCAGTACTTC. It encodes CASSQGNDQETQYF.